The 8 T cell receptor beta chains given below trace back to one sample, sequenced in a study of T cell repertoires in cytomegalovirus infection. TCRdb reanalysed the reads using MiXCR and keeps one entry per CDR3 protein. The data show roughly 990,000 distinct CDR3 sequences, with 31% seen just once and more than 12% held by the top ten. Which antigens these TCRs recognize remains unknown. This sample comprised cultured CD8+ T cells from PBMCs, obtained from culture after CMV antigen stimulation. These receptors all come from a human donor in good health (CMV status not recorded). Some clones in this sample may be carry-over from other donors' samples.

The V and J genes are TRBV15 and TRBJ2-2; D may be TRBD1 (6 bases). The germline V gene encodes CDR1 LNHNV and CDR2 YYDKDF (reference sequence). The V end was cut by 5 bases, the J end by 7 bases, with 26 bases between. The CDR3 is made up of 18 amino acids. Written as DNA, the CDR3 is TGTGCCACCAGCGCCCACGGGACACCTCATCGCCGGCTCGGGGAGCTGTTTTTT. The encoded protein is CATSAHGTPHRRLGELFF.

This clonotype was observed a handful of times. The V call is TRBV4-3, the J call TRBJ1-6; unclear D gene. The CDR3 is 14 residues long. The V end lost 2 bases, the J end lost 9 bases, and 11 bases lay between the germline ends. Germline V gene sequence: CDR1 LGHNA, CDR2 YSLEER. The CDR3 nucleotides are TGCGCCAGCAGCCAAAAAAGGGAAAGTTCACCCCTCCACTTT. Translating gives CASSQKRESSPLHF.

This clonotype appeared many times. The V gene is TRBV6-5, the J gene TRBJ2-7; D uncertain. V lost 3 bases and J lost 4, with 10 bases in between. Germline V CDR1 and CDR2: MNHEY, SVGAGI. The CDR3 spans 13 residues. CDR3 DNA sequence: TGTGCCAGCAGTTATCGCAACCGTTACGAGCAGTACTTC. Amino acid sequence: CASSYRNRYEQYF.

This chain links TRBV10-2 with TRBJ1-1; D ambiguous. With 6 bases removed from V and 1 base from J, the gap between germline ends came to 15 bases. Germline CDR1 and CDR2: WSHSY and SAAADI. This CDR3 comprises 15 residues. CDR3 sequence: CASRGLGVENTEAFF. The CDR3 DNA reads as TGCGCCAGCAGGGGTTTAGGTGTGGAGAACACTGAAGCTTTCTTT.

This clonotype has more than one count but fewer than ten. The DNA for the CDR3 is TGTGCCAGCAGCTTAGGGTATAAGGGACAGCTTTCAGCCTACAATGAGCAGTTCTTC. Translating gives CASSLGYKGQLSAYNEQFF. V is TRBV7-9 and J is TRBJ2-1; 7 positions agree with TRBD1. Trimming cost V 1 base and J 2 bases; bases outside gene matches: 14. The germline CDR1 and CDR2 sequences are SEHNR and FQNEAQ (reference sequence). The CDR3 runs 19 residues.

The rearrangement joins TRBV12-3 or TRBV12-4 to TRBJ2-1; a weak D match, TRBD2 (7 bases). Trimming removed 10 bases from V and 4 bases from J, with 17 bases in between. There are 14 residues in the CDR3. This CDR3 reads CAMRGGSHYNEQFF. The CDR3, as DNA: TGTGCCATGAGGGGGGGATCTCATTACAATGAGCAGTTCTTC.

The V call is TRBV6-5, the J call TRBJ2-7; 12 bases agree with TRBD2. The germline V gene encodes CDR1 MNHEY and CDR2 SVGAGI. V dropped 0 bases and J dropped 0; count of bases not matched to a gene: 3. The CDR3 loop spans 17 amino acids. CDR3 coding DNA: TGTGCCAGCAGTTACTCTCCGGGACTAGCGGGCTCCTACGAGCAGTACTTC. Amino acids: CASSYSPGLAGSYEQYF.

This clonotype appeared many times. The chain's CDR3 is CASSFPTGVLTYEQYF. CDR3 nucleotide sequence: TGTGCCAGCAGCTTCCCGACAGGGGTGTTAACCTACGAGCAGTACTTC. This chain links TRBV7-2 with TRBJ2-7; TRBD1 matches at 8 bases. Germline CDR1 and CDR2: SGHTA and FQGNSA. The CDR3 runs 16 residues. The V segment lost 3 bases and the J segment 2 bases; nucleotides outside the gene matches: 9.